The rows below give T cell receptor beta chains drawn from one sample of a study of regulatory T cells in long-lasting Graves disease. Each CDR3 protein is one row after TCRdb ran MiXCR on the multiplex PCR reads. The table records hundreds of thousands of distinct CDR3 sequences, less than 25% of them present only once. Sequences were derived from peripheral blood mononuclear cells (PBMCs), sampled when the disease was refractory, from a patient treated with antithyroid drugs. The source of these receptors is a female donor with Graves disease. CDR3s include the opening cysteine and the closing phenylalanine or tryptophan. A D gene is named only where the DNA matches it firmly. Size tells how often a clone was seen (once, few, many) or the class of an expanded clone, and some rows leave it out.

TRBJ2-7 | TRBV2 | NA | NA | CASSDLRAREQYF | TGTGCCAGCAGCGACCTGAGGGCTCGCGAGCAGTACTTC
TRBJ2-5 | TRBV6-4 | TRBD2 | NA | CASSYDAGAGETQYF | TGTGCCAGCAGTTATGATGCGGGAGCTGGGGAGACCCAGTACTTC
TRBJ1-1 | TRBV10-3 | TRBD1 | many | CAIRTTGDGQGKWDTEAFF | TGTGCCATCAGAACGACGGGGGACGGACAGGGGAAGTGGGACACTGAAGCTTTCTTT
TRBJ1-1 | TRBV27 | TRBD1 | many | CASRSAGGSEAFF | TGTGCCAGCCGATCCGCAGGGGGCAGTGAAGCTTTCTTT
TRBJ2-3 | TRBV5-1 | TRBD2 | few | CASSLGLAASSTDTQYF | TGCGCCAGCAGTTTGGGGCTAGCGGCCTCTAGCACAGATACGCAGTATTTT
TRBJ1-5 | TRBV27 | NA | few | CASSTGPTQPQHF | TGTGCCAGCAGCACGGGCCCGACCCAGCCCCAGCATTTT
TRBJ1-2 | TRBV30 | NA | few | CAWGGDYGYTF | TGTGCCTGGGGGGGGGACTATGGCTACACCTTC
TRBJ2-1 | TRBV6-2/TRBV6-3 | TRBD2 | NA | CASSSTSGSVDEQFF | TGTGCCAGCAGTTCAACTAGCGGGAGTGTGGATGAGCAGTTCTTC
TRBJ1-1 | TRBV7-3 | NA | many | CASSLLPGQNTEAFF | TGTGCCAGCAGCTTATTACCCGGACAGAACACTGAAGCTTTCTTT
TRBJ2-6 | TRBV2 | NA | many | CASSDRAISGANVLTF | TGTGCCAGCAGTGACAGGGCCATTTCTGGGGCCAACGTCCTGACTTTC
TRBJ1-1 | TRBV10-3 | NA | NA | CASLSLRAGTEAFF | TGTGCCAGCCTCTCCTTAAGGGCGGGGACTGAAGCTTTCTTT
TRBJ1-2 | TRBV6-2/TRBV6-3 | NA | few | CASIPDNYGYTF | TGTGCCAGCATACCGGATAACTATGGCTACACCTTC
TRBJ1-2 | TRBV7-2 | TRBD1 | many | CASQAPGQVFYGYTF | TGTGCCAGCCAGGCCCCCGGACAGGTCTTCTATGGCTACACCTTC
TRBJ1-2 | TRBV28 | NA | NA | CASSFIRAAANYGYTF | TGTGCCAGCAGTTTCATAAGGGCGGCTGCTAACTATGGCTACACCTTC
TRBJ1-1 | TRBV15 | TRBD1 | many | CATSRTGGTEAFF | TGTGCCACCTCCCGGACAGGGGGCACTGAAGCTTTCTTT
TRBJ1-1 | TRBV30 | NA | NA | CAWSALGQNTEAFF | TGTGCCTGGTCCGCCCTAGGTCAGAACACTGAAGCTTTCTTT
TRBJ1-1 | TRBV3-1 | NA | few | CASSLGTTVNTEAFF | TGTGCCAGCAGCCTCGGGACGACGGTGAACACTGAAGCTTTCTTT
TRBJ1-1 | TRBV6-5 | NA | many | CASSYSNGPMNTEAFF | TGTGCCAGCAGTTACTCGAATGGGCCCATGAACACTGAAGCTTTCTTT
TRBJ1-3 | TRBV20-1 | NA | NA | CSARDPEGTGNTIYF | TGCAGTGCTAGAGATCCCGAAGGGACTGGAAACACCATATATTTT
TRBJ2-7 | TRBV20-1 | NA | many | CSARGGGTGYEQYF | TGCAGTGCGAGAGGGGGGGGCACGGGATACGAGCAGTACTTC
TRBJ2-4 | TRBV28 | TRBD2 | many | CASSLGVAGNIQYF | TGTGCCAGCAGTTTAGGGGTAGCGGGAAACATTCAGTACTTC
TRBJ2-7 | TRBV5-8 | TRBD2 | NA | CASSPGLASHEQYF | TGTGCCAGCAGCCCGGGACTAGCGAGCCACGAGCAGTACTTC
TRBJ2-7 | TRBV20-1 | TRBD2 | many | CSARSPSGSYEQYF | TGCAGTGCTAGAAGCCCTAGCGGGAGTTACGAGCAGTACTTC
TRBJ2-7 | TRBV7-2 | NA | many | CASSPPSPAEQYF | TGTGCCAGCAGCCCCCCTTCGCCGGCCGAGCAGTACTTC
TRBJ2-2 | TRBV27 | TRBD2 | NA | CASSFLADPNTGELFF | TGTGCCAGCAGTTTCCTAGCGGACCCGAACACCGGGGAGCTGTTTTTT
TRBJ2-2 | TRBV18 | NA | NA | CASSPGRQTGELFF | TGTGCCAGCTCACCAGGGCGTCAAACCGGGGAGCTGTTTTTT
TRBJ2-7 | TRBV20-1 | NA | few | CSGQTGLGSPEQYF | TGCAGTGGACAGACAGGTTTAGGCTCCCCCGAGCAGTACTTC
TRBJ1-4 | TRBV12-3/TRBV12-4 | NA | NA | CASSLRVTATNEKLFF | TGTGCCAGCAGTTTGAGGGTGACGGCAACTAATGAAAAACTGTTTTTT
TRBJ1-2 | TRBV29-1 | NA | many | CSVEDQGVHGYTF | TGCAGCGTTGAAGATCAAGGGGTCCATGGCTACACCTTC
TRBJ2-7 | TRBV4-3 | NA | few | CASSHTNGLEQYF | TGCGCCAGCAGCCATACAAACGGGCTCGAGCAGTACTTC
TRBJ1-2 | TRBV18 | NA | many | CASSPTTGRGYTF | TGTGCCAGCTCACCGACCACAGGGCGAGGCTACACCTTC
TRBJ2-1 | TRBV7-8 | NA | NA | CASSRARVGYNEQFF | TGTGCCAGCAGCCGTGCCAGGGTAGGGTACAATGAGCAGTTCTTC
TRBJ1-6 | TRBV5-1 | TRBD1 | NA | CASSSNPFRDRGLSPLHF | TGCGCCAGCAGCTCAAACCCCTTTCGGGACAGGGGGTTATCACCCCTCCACTTT
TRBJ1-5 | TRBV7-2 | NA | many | CASSLVSGSEQPQHF | TGTGCCAGCAGCTTAGTATCCGGTTCTGAACAGCCCCAGCATTTT
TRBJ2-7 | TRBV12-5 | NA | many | CASGQNYEQYF | TGTGCTAGTGGTCAGAACTACGAGCAGTACTTC
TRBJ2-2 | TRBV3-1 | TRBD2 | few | CASSHGLAANTGELFF | TGTGCCAGCAGCCACGGACTAGCGGCGAACACCGGGGAGCTGTTTTTT
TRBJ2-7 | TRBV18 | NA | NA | CASSPPTAHFYEQYF | TGTGCCAGCTCACCACCGACAGCCCATTTTTACGAGCAGTACTTC
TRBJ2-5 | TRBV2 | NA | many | CASSVEDVETQYF | TGTGCCAGCAGTGTGGAGGATGTAGAGACCCAGTACTTC
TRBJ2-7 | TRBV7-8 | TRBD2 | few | CASSPTLAGGPHEQYF | TGTGCCAGCAGCCCGACCCTAGCGGGGGGCCCCCACGAGCAGTACTTC
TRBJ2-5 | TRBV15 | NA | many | CATSNQVQGGLETQYF | TGTGCCACCAGCAATCAGGTTCAGGGGGGCTTGGAGACCCAGTACTTC
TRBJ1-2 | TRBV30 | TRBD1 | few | CAWTGGAYGYTF | TGTGCCTGGACAGGGGGCGCCTATGGCTACACCTTC
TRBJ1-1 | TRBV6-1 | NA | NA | CASAPLGGGNTEAFF | TGTGCCAGCGCCCCCCTTGGCGGGGGGAACACTGAAGCTTTCTTT
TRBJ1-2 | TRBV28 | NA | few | CASSSRDLGGYTF | TGTGCCAGCAGTTCTCGGGACTTGGGAGGCTACACCTTC
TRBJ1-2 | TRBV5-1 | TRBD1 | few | CASSLALTGDGYTF | TGCGCCAGCAGCTTGGCGTTAACAGGGGATGGCTACACCTTC
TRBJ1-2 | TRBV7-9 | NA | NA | CASSLGQAYIYGYTF | TGTGCCAGCAGCTTAGGGCAGGCATACATTTATGGCTACACCTTC
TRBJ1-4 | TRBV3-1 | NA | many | CASSQSEGKLFF | TGTGCCAGCAGCCAGAGCGAAGGGAAACTGTTTTTT
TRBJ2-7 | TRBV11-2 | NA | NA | CASSLEALASEQYF | TGTGCCAGCAGCTTAGAGGCACTAGCAAGTGAGCAGTACTTC
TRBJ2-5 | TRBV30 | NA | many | CAWSVPYLETQYF | TGTGCCTGGAGTGTACCCTACCTCGAGACCCAGTACTTC
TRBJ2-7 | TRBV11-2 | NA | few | CASSLGAPLAYEQYF | TGTGCCAGCAGCTTGGGCGCTCCCCTGGCCTACGAGCAGTACTTC
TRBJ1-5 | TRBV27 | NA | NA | CASSLSSGRNQPQHF | TGTGCCAGCAGTTTATCGTCGGGCAGGAATCAGCCCCAGCATTTT
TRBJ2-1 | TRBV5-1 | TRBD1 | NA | CASSALTGNGQFF | TGCGCCAGCAGCGCCCTGACAGGGAATGGGCAGTTCTTC
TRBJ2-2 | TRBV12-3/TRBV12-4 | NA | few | CASSFPGGRGELFF | TGTGCCAGCAGTTTCCCCGGTGGTAGGGGGGAGCTGTTTTTT
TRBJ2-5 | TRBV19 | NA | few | CASKDGQETQYF | TGTGCCAGTAAGGACGGCCAAGAGACCCAGTACTTC
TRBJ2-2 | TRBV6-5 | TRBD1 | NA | CASSYSAGGSGTGELFF | TGTGCCAGCAGTTATTCGGCAGGGGGCAGCGGCACCGGGGAGCTGTTTTTT
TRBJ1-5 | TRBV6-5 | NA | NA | CASSYTDYSNQPQHF | TGTGCCAGCAGTTATACGGACTATAGCAATCAGCCCCAGCATTTT
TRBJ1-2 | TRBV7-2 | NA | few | CASSFREGGDGYTF | TGTGCCAGCAGCTTTAGAGAAGGGGGGGATGGCTACACCTTC
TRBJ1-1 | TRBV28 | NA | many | CASSLGGASLGAFF | TGTGCCAGCAGTTTGGGGGGGGCCTCCCTAGGAGCTTTCTTT